A selection of T cell receptor beta chains follows, all from one sample in a study of blood T cell repertoires in COVID-19. Profiled with immunoSEQ multiplex PCR; TCRdb holds only in-frame clones, not every one. This sample has approximately 270,000 clones, with roughly nine tenths found just once. The sequencing input was peripheral blood. The source is a man aged 18 to 35 with active or convalescent COVID-19. The CDR3 runs from the conserved cysteine through the conserved F or W. The order of the fields is J gene, D gene, clone size, V gene, CDR3 protein, CDR3 DNA. A D gene is named only where the DNA matches it firmly. A row's size may be missing; if present it is once, few, many or a size class.

J gene: TRBJ1-4
D gene: NA
clone size: once
V gene: TRBV9
CDR3 protein: CASSVGAKEKLFF
CDR3 DNA: TGTGCCAGCAGCGTAGGGGCAAAAGAAAAACTGTTTTTT

J gene: TRBJ1-3
D gene: NA
clone size: NA
V gene: TRBV9
CDR3 protein: CASSVTGTYGNTIYF
CDR3 DNA: TGTGCCAGCAGCGTTACAGGAACATACGGAAACACCATATATTTT

J gene: TRBJ1-1
D gene: NA
clone size: NA
V gene: TRBV5-6
CDR3 protein: CASSGPGWTEAFF
CDR3 DNA: TGTGCCAGCAGCGGACCAGGGTGGACTGAAGCTTTCTTT

J gene: TRBJ1-6
D gene: TRBD1
clone size: NA
V gene: TRBV30
CDR3 protein: CTHRGGSSYNSPLHF
CDR3 DNA: TGTACTCACAGGGGGGGGAGCTCCTATAATTCACCCCTCCACTTT

J gene: TRBJ1-2
D gene: NA
clone size: NA
V gene: TRBV5-1
CDR3 protein: CASSLNKDSNYGYTF
CDR3 DNA: TGCGCCAGCAGCCTTAATAAGGACAGTAACTATGGCTACACCTTC

J gene: TRBJ2-1
D gene: TRBD2
clone size: NA
V gene: TRBV5-1
CDR3 protein: CASSLDSGRYNEQFF
CDR3 DNA: TGCGCCAGCAGCTTGGATAGCGGGAGGTACAATGAGCAGTTCTTC

J gene: TRBJ2-1
D gene: NA
clone size: NA
V gene: TRBV7-9
CDR3 protein: CATHRDSSRKQFF
CDR3 DNA: TGTGCCACTCACCGGGACTCCTCCCGAAAGCAGTTCTTC

J gene: TRBJ2-1
D gene: TRBD2
clone size: NA
V gene: TRBV30
CDR3 protein: CAWSVPVAGPGRAYNEQFF
CDR3 DNA: TGTGCCTGGAGTGTACCGGTAGCGGGACCCGGAAGAGCCTACAATGAGCAGTTCTTC

J gene: TRBJ1-2
D gene: TRBD1
clone size: NA
V gene: TRBV7-9
CDR3 protein: CASSGTESVGGYTF
CDR3 DNA: TGTGCCAGCAGCGGGACAGAAAGCGTCGGCGGCTACACCTTC

J gene: TRBJ1-2
D gene: NA
clone size: NA
V gene: TRBV7-2
CDR3 protein: CASTPGGGANYGYTF
CDR3 DNA: TGTGCCAGCACCCCCGGAGGCGGAGCTAACTATGGCTACACCTTC

J gene: TRBJ2-3
D gene: TRBD1
clone size: once
V gene: TRBV13
CDR3 protein: CASSPGGNTQYF
CDR3 DNA: TGTGCCAGCAGCCCAGGGGGAAATACGCAGTATTTT

J gene: TRBJ2-5
D gene: NA
clone size: NA
V gene: TRBV6-5
CDR3 protein: CASSPGEKKTQYF
CDR3 DNA: TGTGCCAGCAGTCCGGGTGAAAAAAAGACCCAGTACTTC

J gene: TRBJ2-3
D gene: TRBD2
clone size: NA
V gene: TRBV19
CDR3 protein: CASSMRVAGGSQYF
CDR3 DNA: TGTGCCAGTAGTATGAGAGTAGCGGGAGGTTCTCAGTATTTT

J gene: TRBJ1-2
D gene: TRBD1
clone size: NA
V gene: TRBV5-4
CDR3 protein: CASSLVQGAYGYTF
CDR3 DNA: TGTGCCAGCAGCTTGGTGCAGGGGGCATATGGCTACACCTTC

J gene: TRBJ2-1
D gene: TRBD2
clone size: once
V gene: TRBV4-3
CDR3 protein: CASSRALAGNLYNEQFF
CDR3 DNA: TGCGCCAGCAGCCGGGCCCTAGCGGGGAACCTCTACAATGAGCAGTTCTTC

J gene: TRBJ2-1
D gene: NA
clone size: NA
V gene: TRBV25-1
CDR3 protein: CASSGDTRRREQFF
CDR3 DNA: TGTGCCAGCAGTGGGGACACCCGCCGCCGGGAGCAGTTCTTC

J gene: TRBJ1-5
D gene: TRBD1
clone size: NA
V gene: TRBV19
CDR3 protein: CASSIRDRLQPQHF
CDR3 DNA: TGTGCCAGTAGTATTAGGGACAGACTTCAGCCCCAGCATTTT

J gene: TRBJ1-5
D gene: TRBD1
clone size: few
V gene: TRBV19
CDR3 protein: CASSTSRTGRGYSNQPQHF
CDR3 DNA: TGTGCCAGTAGTACCTCTCGGACAGGAAGGGGGTATAGCAATCAGCCCCAGCATTTT

J gene: TRBJ2-1
D gene: TRBD2
clone size: NA
V gene: TRBV11-3
CDR3 protein: CASSLEPSGENEQFF
CDR3 DNA: TGTGCCAGCAGCTTAGAACCTAGCGGGGAAAATGAGCAGTTCTTC

J gene: TRBJ2-1
D gene: NA
clone size: NA
V gene: TRBV4-3
CDR3 protein: CASSQDSAGINEQFF
CDR3 DNA: TGCGCCAGCAGCCAAGATTCCGCGGGAATTAATGAGCAGTTCTTC

J gene: TRBJ2-1
D gene: TRBD2
clone size: many
V gene: TRBV27
CDR3 protein: CASTPRGTSGGANEQFF
CDR3 DNA: TGTGCCAGCACCCCTAGGGGGACTAGCGGGGGGGCTAATGAGCAGTTCTTC

J gene: TRBJ1-5
D gene: NA
clone size: once
V gene: TRBV30
CDR3 protein: CAWSVRWGGNYSNQPQHF
CDR3 DNA: TGTGCCTGGAGTGTACGATGGGGGGGCAATTATAGCAATCAGCCCCAGCATTTT

J gene: TRBJ1-1
D gene: NA
clone size: once
V gene: TRBV4-1
CDR3 protein: CASSQREYTEAFF
CDR3 DNA: TGCGCCAGCAGCCAGCGCGAGTACACTGAAGCTTTCTTT

J gene: TRBJ1-2
D gene: NA
clone size: NA
V gene: TRBV6-5
CDR3 protein: CASSYLLNYGYTF
CDR3 DNA: TGTGCCAGCAGTTACCTCTTAAACTATGGCTACACCTTC

J gene: TRBJ1-1
D gene: NA
clone size: NA
V gene: TRBV6-2/TRBV6-3
CDR3 protein: CASSYSEGRSTEAFF
CDR3 DNA: TGTGCCAGCAGTTACTCGGAGGGGCGTAGCACTGAAGCTTTCTTT

J gene: TRBJ2-1
D gene: TRBD2
clone size: NA
V gene: TRBV9
CDR3 protein: CASSEGGLAAANEQFF
CDR3 DNA: TGTGCCAGCAGCGAGGGGGGACTAGCGGCGGCCAATGAGCAGTTCTTC

J gene: TRBJ1-1
D gene: NA
clone size: once
V gene: TRBV5-1
CDR3 protein: CASSLLGHSGENTEAFF
CDR3 DNA: TGCGCCAGCAGCTTGCTCGGACATTCAGGGGAGAACACTGAAGCTTTCTTT

J gene: TRBJ2-5
D gene: TRBD2
clone size: NA
V gene: TRBV2
CDR3 protein: CASSASGGIQETQYF
CDR3 DNA: TGTGCCAGCAGCGCTAGCGGGGGCATTCAAGAGACCCAGTACTTC

J gene: TRBJ2-3
D gene: TRBD2
clone size: NA
V gene: TRBV11-2
CDR3 protein: CASSPFAGGGEDTQYF
CDR3 DNA: TGTGCCAGCAGCCCCTTCGCGGGAGGGGGTGAAGATACGCAGTATTTT

J gene: TRBJ2-7
D gene: NA
clone size: NA
V gene: TRBV7-9
CDR3 protein: CASHGQSSYEQYF
CDR3 DNA: TGTGCCAGCCACGGACAGAGCTCCTACGAGCAGTACTTC

J gene: TRBJ1-5
D gene: NA
clone size: NA
V gene: TRBV27
CDR3 protein: CASSLKRSNQPQHF
CDR3 DNA: TGTGCCAGCAGTTTAAAACGGAGCAATCAGCCCCAGCATTTT

J gene: TRBJ2-1
D gene: TRBD2
clone size: NA
V gene: TRBV5-1
CDR3 protein: CASRGLAGDNEQFF
CDR3 DNA: TGCGCCAGCAGGGGACTAGCGGGAGACAATGAGCAGTTCTTC

J gene: TRBJ2-1
D gene: NA
clone size: NA
V gene: TRBV2
CDR3 protein: CASKTDSSSYNEQFF
CDR3 DNA: TGTGCCAGCAAGACTGACTCTAGCTCCTACAATGAGCAGTTCTTC

J gene: TRBJ2-2
D gene: TRBD1
clone size: NA
V gene: TRBV9
CDR3 protein: CASSVLSGTVGAGELFF
CDR3 DNA: TGTGCCAGCAGCGTACTATCTGGGACAGTGGGAGCCGGGGAGCTGTTTTTT

J gene: TRBJ1-1
D gene: NA
clone size: NA
V gene: TRBV6-5
CDR3 protein: CASLAWETEAFF
CDR3 DNA: TGTGCCAGTCTGGCTTGGGAGACTGAAGCTTTCTTT

J gene: TRBJ2-7
D gene: NA
clone size: NA
V gene: TRBV28
CDR3 protein: CASSSIRQAMIYEQYF
CDR3 DNA: TGTGCCAGCAGTTCAATAAGACAGGCGATGATCTACGAGCAGTACTTC

J gene: TRBJ2-7
D gene: NA
clone size: NA
V gene: TRBV6-5
CDR3 protein: CASSRAAKGVGEQYF
CDR3 DNA: TGTGCCAGCAGCCGGGCTGCGAAGGGGGTAGGCGAGCAGTACTTC

J gene: TRBJ1-5
D gene: TRBD1
clone size: NA
V gene: TRBV28
CDR3 protein: CASRDLHQQGAKQPQHF
CDR3 DNA: TGTGCCAGCAGAGACCTCCATCAACAGGGGGCGAAGCAGCCCCAGCATTTT

J gene: TRBJ2-1
D gene: TRBD2
clone size: NA
V gene: TRBV19
CDR3 protein: CASSPRLAGASFNEQFF
CDR3 DNA: TGTGCCAGTAGTCCCCGACTAGCGGGAGCTTCCTTCAATGAGCAGTTCTTC

J gene: TRBJ1-5
D gene: NA
clone size: once
V gene: TRBV2
CDR3 protein: CASSDEQGSPQHF
CDR3 DNA: TGTGCCAGCAGTGATGAGCAGGGGAGTCCCCAGCATTTT

J gene: TRBJ2-7
D gene: TRBD2
clone size: NA
V gene: TRBV4-3
CDR3 protein: CASSYDGTSGSYEQYF
CDR3 DNA: TGCGCCAGCAGTTATGACGGGACTAGCGGATCCTACGAGCAGTACTTC

J gene: TRBJ2-2
D gene: NA
clone size: NA
V gene: TRBV11-1
CDR3 protein: CASSLGGRNTGELFF
CDR3 DNA: TGTGCCAGCAGCTTGGGGGGTCGCAACACCGGGGAGCTGTTTTTT

J gene: TRBJ2-1
D gene: TRBD2
clone size: NA
V gene: TRBV10-3
CDR3 protein: CAASDGGGGVNEQFF
CDR3 DNA: TGTGCCGCATCAGATGGCGGGGGGGGAGTTAATGAGCAGTTCTTC

J gene: TRBJ1-1
D gene: NA
clone size: NA
V gene: TRBV19
CDR3 protein: CASILHSAAEAFF
CDR3 DNA: TGTGCCAGTATCTTGCATTCGGCGGCTGAAGCTTTCTTT

J gene: TRBJ1-5
D gene: NA
clone size: NA
V gene: TRBV18
CDR3 protein: CASSPYAGSGNQPQHF
CDR3 DNA: TGTGCCAGCTCACCATATGCAGGGTCGGGCAATCAGCCCCAGCATTTT

J gene: TRBJ1-5
D gene: NA
clone size: NA
V gene: TRBV10-2
CDR3 protein: CASSESGGTQPQHF
CDR3 DNA: TGCGCCAGCAGTGAGTCCGGAGGAACTCAGCCCCAGCATTTT

J gene: TRBJ2-2
D gene: NA
clone size: NA
V gene: TRBV7-7
CDR3 protein: CASRPELTTGELFF
CDR3 DNA: TGTGCCAGCAGACCCGAACTCACCACCGGGGAGCTGTTTTTT

J gene: TRBJ2-2
D gene: NA
clone size: few
V gene: TRBV6-2/TRBV6-3
CDR3 protein: CASSYLSPTGELFF
CDR3 DNA: TGTGCCAGCAGTTACTTGAGCCCCACCGGGGAGCTGTTTTTT

J gene: TRBJ1-2
D gene: NA
clone size: NA
V gene: TRBV18
CDR3 protein: CASSPYSTGTGDGYTF
CDR3 DNA: TGTGCCAGCTCACCTTACTCGACAGGAACAGGCGATGGCTACACCTTC

J gene: TRBJ1-2
D gene: TRBD1
clone size: few
V gene: TRBV29-1
CDR3 protein: CSVPRGGGGQTIYGYTF
CDR3 DNA: TGCAGCGTTCCCCGAGGAGGGGGCGGCCAGACCATCTATGGCTACACCTTC

J gene: TRBJ2-1
D gene: TRBD2
clone size: NA
V gene: TRBV6-5
CDR3 protein: CASSYNSGGDNEQFF
CDR3 DNA: TGTGCCAGCAGTTACAATAGCGGGGGGGACAATGAGCAGTTCTTC